The rows below give T cell receptor beta chains drawn from one sample of a study of blood T cell repertoires in COVID-19. The data were produced by immunoSEQ multiplex PCR, yet TCRdb's version contains in-frame clones alone and is incomplete. Counted here are 55,000 to 65,000 clones, around 87% occurring once; the ten biggest clones make up about 7%. The material sequenced was peripheral blood. Receptors were obtained from a man aged 55 to 70 with active or convalescent COVID-19. Each CDR3 is given with its conserved first and last residue. D genes are given only for firm matches. The listing skips clone size in some rows; elsewhere it reads once, few, many or a size class.

CDR3 protein | CDR3 DNA | J gene | clone size | D gene | V gene
CASSATGIYEQYF | TGCGCCAGCAGTGCGACAGGGATCTACGAGCAGTACTTC | TRBJ2-7 | NA | TRBD1 | TRBV4-1
CASSRQYEQYF | TGTGCCAGCAGTCGACAGTACGAGCAGTACTTC | TRBJ2-7 | NA | NA | TRBV6-2/TRBV6-3
CASQEQGRWDTGELFF | TGCGCCAGTCAGGAGCAAGGGAGATGGGACACCGGGGAGCTGTTTTTT | TRBJ2-2 | NA | NA | TRBV5-1
CASSQDARTEPLHF | TGCGCCAGCAGCCAAGATGCGCGAACTGAGCCCCTCCACTTT | TRBJ1-6 | NA | NA | TRBV4-3
CASSQAVRGGAGANVLTF | TGTGCCAGCAGCCAAGCGGTGCGGGGGGGTGCTGGGGCCAACGTCCTGACTTTC | TRBJ2-6 | NA | TRBD2 | TRBV4-2
CASSRTGVLTDTQYF | TGTGCCAGCAGCCGGACAGGGGTTTTAACAGATACGCAGTATTTT | TRBJ2-3 | NA | TRBD1 | TRBV6-5
CASSLYGGQETQYF | TGTGCCAGCAGCTTGTACGGGGGCCAAGAGACCCAGTACTTC | TRBJ2-5 | NA | NA | TRBV7-3
CASSQAGTSSHEQYF | TGTGCCAGCAGCCAAGCCGGGACTAGTTCCCACGAGCAGTACTTC | TRBJ2-7 | NA | TRBD2 | TRBV3-1/TRBV3-2
CATSEPPSSEQFF | TGTGCCACCAGTGAACCTCCTAGCAGTGAGCAGTTCTTC | TRBJ2-1 | NA | NA | TRBV24-1
CATSDPLQGTDTQYF | TGTGCCACCAGTGACCCTCTGCAGGGCACAGATACGCAGTATTTT | TRBJ2-3 | NA | NA | TRBV24-1
CASSQGVQGDTEAFF | TGTGCCAGCAGCCAAGGGGTACAGGGGGACACTGAAGCTTTCTTT | TRBJ1-1 | NA | TRBD1 | TRBV3-1/TRBV3-2
CASSLGLSRNEQFF | TGTGCCAGCAGTTTGGGTCTCTCGAGGAATGAGCAGTTCTTC | TRBJ2-1 | NA | NA | TRBV6-5
CASSQAGAETQYF | TGTGCCAGCAGCCAGGCAGGGGCGGAGACCCAGTACTTC | TRBJ2-5 | NA | NA | TRBV28
CATGDSLNEKLFF | TGTGCCACCGGGGACAGCCTGAATGAAAAACTGTTTTTT | TRBJ1-4 | NA | TRBD1 | TRBV12-3/TRBV12-4
CSVVVGRITDTQYF | TGCAGCGTTGTCGTCGGGAGGATCACAGATACGCAGTATTTT | TRBJ2-3 | NA | TRBD2 | TRBV29-1
CASSDYGAGHVEQFF | TGTGCCAGCAGTGACTATGGCGCAGGGCATGTTGAGCAGTTCTTC | TRBJ2-1 | NA | NA | TRBV6-4
CASSLDSLYGYTF | TGTGCCAGCAGTCTCGACAGCCTCTATGGCTACACCTTC | TRBJ1-2 | NA | NA | TRBV28
CASSINGDQPQHF | TGTGCCAGTAGTATTAACGGGGATCAGCCCCAGCATTTT | TRBJ1-5 | NA | NA | TRBV19
CASRPLGGTGELFF | TGTGCCAGCAGGCCCCTCGGGGGGACCGGGGAGCTGTTTTTT | TRBJ2-2 | NA | TRBD2 | TRBV7-9
CASAGTLNTGELFF | TGCGCCAGCGCCGGGACACTTAACACCGGGGAGCTGTTTTTT | TRBJ2-2 | NA | NA | TRBV10-1
CATSKGLPGDTQYF | TGTGCCACAAGTAAGGGACTGCCTGGCGATACGCAGTATTTT | TRBJ2-3 | NA | NA | TRBV30
CASGPLRGSPSNQPQHF | TGTGCCAGCGGGCCTCTCCGGGGGTCTCCTAGCAATCAGCCCCAGCATTTT | TRBJ1-5 | NA | NA | TRBV28
CASCSSAGEQYF | TGTGCCAGCTGTAGCAGCGCGGGGGAGCAGTACTTC | TRBJ2-7 | NA | NA | TRBV28
CASSYSGLNGETQYF | TGTGCCAGCAGTTACTCGGGACTCAACGGGGAGACCCAGTACTTC | TRBJ2-5 | NA | NA | TRBV6-2/TRBV6-3
CATSVAGGSYEQYF | TGTGCCACGTCTGTAGCGGGAGGGTCCTACGAGCAGTACTTC | TRBJ2-7 | NA | TRBD2 | TRBV15
CASSLGGPTNEKLFF | TGTGCCAGCAGCTTGGGGGGCCCAACTAATGAAAAACTGTTTTTT | TRBJ1-4 | NA | NA | TRBV5-6
CASNAGPDTGELFF | TGTGCCAGCAACGCGGGGCCAGACACCGGGGAGCTGTTTTTT | TRBJ2-2 | NA | NA | TRBV2
CASSLALRGGDTEAFF | TGTGCCAGCAGCTTAGCCCTACGGGGGGGGGACACTGAAGCTTTCTTT | TRBJ1-1 | NA | NA | TRBV11-2
CASSLEVGGAKWQTQYF | TGTGCCAGCAGCTTAGAAGTAGGGGGCGCTAAATGGCAGACCCAGTACTTC | TRBJ2-5 | NA | TRBD1 | TRBV7-8
CASSPLPKGAYNSPLHF | TGTGCCAGCTCACCTCTACCTAAGGGGGCCTATAATTCACCCCTCCACTTT | TRBJ1-6 | NA | NA | TRBV18
CASSWTSGSRGEQFF | TGCGCCAGCAGCTGGACTAGCGGGAGTAGGGGTGAGCAGTTCTTC | TRBJ2-1 | NA | TRBD2 | TRBV5-1
CASSPQTGLGQPQHF | TGCGCCAGCAGTCCCCAGACAGGGTTGGGTCAGCCCCAGCATTTT | TRBJ1-5 | NA | TRBD1 | TRBV5-1
CASGLRTSGRNNEQFF | TGTGCTAGTGGTTTGCGGACTAGCGGGAGGAACAATGAGCAGTTCTTC | TRBJ2-1 | NA | TRBD2 | TRBV12-5
CASSLGLAAVTGELFF | TGTGCCAGCAGCTTGGGACTAGCCGCGGTCACCGGGGAGCTGTTTTTT | TRBJ2-2 | NA | TRBD2 | TRBV5-6
CASNQGGSGYTF | TGTGCCAGCAACCAAGGGGGAAGTGGCTACACCTTC | TRBJ1-2 | NA | NA | TRBV6-5
CASRPGLAYGELFF | TGTGCCAGCAGACCGGGACTAGCTTATGGGGAGCTGTTTTTT | TRBJ2-2 | once | TRBD2 | TRBV2
CASSFGTGRDQPQHF | TGTGCCAGCAGTTTCGGGACAGGGAGGGATCAGCCCCAGCATTTT | TRBJ1-5 | NA | TRBD1 | TRBV6-2/TRBV6-3
CSASRASGTNNEQFF | TGCAGTGCTAGTAGGGCTAGCGGGACCAACAATGAGCAGTTCTTC | TRBJ2-1 | NA | TRBD2 | TRBV20-1